Detailed here is one TCR beta chain. This record comes from a study of CD8+CD57+ T cells in acquired aplastic anemia. TCR beta VDJ and CDR3 profiling used genomic DNA as template. MiXCR was run by TCRdb on the reads, yielding one entry per CDR3 protein. The table lists 150,000 to 200,000 distinct CDR3 sequences, over 60% of them singletons, with approximately 44% in the top ten. Trimming left V 2 bases short and J 10 bases short, with 6 bases between. This CDR3 is 12 amino acids long. Germline CDR1 SGHTA, CDR2 FQGTGA. This receptor was identified in a human donor with severe aplastic anemia or a healthy control (not recorded which). The sequencing sample was made of sorted CD4+, CD8+, or CD8+CD57+ T cells (not recorded which) from PBMCs. The rearrangement joins TRBV7-3 to TRBJ1-6; D is unresolved. CDR3 residues: CASSLPGSPLHF. The CDR3 DNA is TGTGCCAGCAGCTTACCTGGCTCACCCCTCCACTTT.